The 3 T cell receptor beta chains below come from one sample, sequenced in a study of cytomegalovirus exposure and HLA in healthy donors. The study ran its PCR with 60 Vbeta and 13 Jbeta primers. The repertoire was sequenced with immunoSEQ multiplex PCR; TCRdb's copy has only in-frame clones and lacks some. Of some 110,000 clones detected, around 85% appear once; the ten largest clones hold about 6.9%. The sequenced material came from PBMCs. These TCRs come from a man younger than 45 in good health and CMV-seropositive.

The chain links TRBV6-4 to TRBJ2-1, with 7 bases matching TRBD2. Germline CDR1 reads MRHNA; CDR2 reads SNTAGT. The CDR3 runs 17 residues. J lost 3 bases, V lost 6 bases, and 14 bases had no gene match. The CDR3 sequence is CASSITSASAGYNEQFF. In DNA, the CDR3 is TGTGCCAGCAGCATAACTAGCGCCTCGGCCGGCTACAATGAGCAGTTCTTC.

The CDR3 here is CASSYGRTHKADTQYF. In DNA, the CDR3 is TGTGCCAGCAGTTACGGTAGGACTCACAAGGCAGATACGCAGTATTTT. The V gene is TRBV6-5, the J gene TRBJ2-3, with D possibly being TRBD2 (5 bases). The germline gives CDR1 MNHEY, CDR2 SVGAGI. The CDR3 is made up of 16 amino acids. Trimming cost V 2 bases and J 4 bases, with 16 bases left between them.

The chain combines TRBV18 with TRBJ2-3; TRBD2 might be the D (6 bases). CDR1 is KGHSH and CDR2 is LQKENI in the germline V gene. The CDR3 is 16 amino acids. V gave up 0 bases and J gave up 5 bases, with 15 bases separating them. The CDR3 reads CASSPPLGQGGDTQYF. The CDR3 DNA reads TGTGCCAGCTCACCACCGTTGGGTCAGGGAGGAGATACGCAGTATTTT.